These 25 T cell receptor beta chains were all obtained from the same sample, sequenced in a study of blood T cell repertoires in COVID-19. The protocol was immunoSEQ multiplex PCR, while the TCRdb copy is restricted to in-frame clones and leaves out a portion. The sample has 110,000 or so clones, about three quarters seen once; the top ten hold roughly a fifth. Input material: peripheral blood. The source is a woman in her 70s with acute or convalescent COVID-19.

The rearrangement joins TRBV30 to TRBJ2-7; D remains ambiguous. The CDR3 is 13 residues long. The V end was cut by 3 bases, the J end by 2 bases, with 11 bases between. Germline lookup yields CDR1 GTSNPN and CDR2 SVGIG (reference sequence). The CDR3 nucleotides are TGTGCCTGGAGCGGCGGTCGGGCCTACGAGCAGTACTTC. This encodes CAWSGGRAYEQYF.

This chain joins TRBV19 and TRBJ1-2; possible D gene TRBD1, 5 bases. The V and J ends lost 3 bases and 6 bases respectively, with 8 bases between them. CDR3 length: 12 residues. CDR1 and CDR2 from the germline V gene are LNHDA and SQIVND (reference sequence). Here the CDR3 reads CASSMAGNGYTF. The DNA for the CDR3 is TGTGCCAGTAGTATGGCAGGGAATGGCTACACCTTC.

This rearrangement joins TRBV6-1 to TRBJ1-1; D is undetermined. Germline V gene lookup returns CDR1 MNHNS and CDR2 SASEGT. The CDR3 sequence is 14 residues long. The V and J ends lost 0 bases and 6 bases respectively, with 11 bases between them. The CDR3: CASSEARGFAEAFF. CDR3 in DNA: TGTGCCAGCAGTGAAGCGCGGGGTTTCGCTGAAGCTTTCTTT.

J is TRBJ2-1 and V is TRBV6-6; D may be TRBD1 (5 bases). Germline V gene lookup returns CDR1 MNHNY and CDR2 SVGAGI (reference sequence). This CDR3 has 15 residues. V shed 0 bases and J shed 5 bases, with 11 bases lying between them. The CDR3 nucleotides are TGTGCCAGCAGTTACTCGGGGCTCGGAGACAATGAGCAGTTCTTC. It specifies CASSYSGLGDNEQFF.

The rearrangement uses TRBV10-3 and TRBJ2-2, with 7 bases identical to TRBD1. The ends lost 1 base at V and 3 bases at J; junction bases unmatched: 2. Germline V CDR1 and CDR2: ENHRY, SYGVKD. This CDR3 is 15 amino acids long. The CDR3 region is CAISEYRGDTGELFF. CDR3 sequence (DNA): TGTGCCATCAGTGAGTACAGGGGCGACACCGGGGAGCTGTTTTTT.

J is TRBJ2-2 and V is TRBV18; no firm D call. From germline, CDR1 is KGHSH and CDR2 LQKENI. Trimming left V 2 bases short and J 6 bases short, with 16 bases between. The CDR3 contains 16 residues. CDR3 protein: CASSPGPPSQAGELFF. The CDR3 coding sequence is TGTGCCAGCTCACCAGGGCCACCCTCTCAGGCCGGGGAGCTGTTTTTT. The full variable domain, its missing parts supplied by reference TRBV18 and TRBJ2-2, is NAGVMQNPRHLVRRRGQEARLRCSPMKGHSHVYWYRQLPEEGLKFMVYLQKENIIDESGMPKERFSAEFPKEGPSILRIQQVVRGDSAAYFCASSPGPPSQAGELFFGEGSRLTVL.

This chain joins TRBV18 and TRBJ1-5; 8 bases are a match to TRBD1. CDR1 is KGHSH and CDR2 is LQKENI in the germline V gene. The CDR3 is 13 amino acids. After removal of 3 bases from V and 10 bases from J, the junction contained 5 bases not matched to a gene. CDR3 amino acids: CASSPGQVLPQHF. CDR3 in DNA: TGTGCCAGCTCACCGGGACAGGTCTTACCCCAGCATTTT.

A few counts support this clone. V gene TRBV13 combines with J gene TRBJ1-4, with a possible D match to TRBD1 (6 bases). With 1 base removed from V and 4 bases from J, the gap between germline ends came to 16 bases. CDR3 size: 17 residues. Looked up from germline, CDR1 is PRHDT and CDR2 is FYEKMQ (reference sequence). CDR3 sequence: CASSLASMTGNNEKLFF. The DNA for the CDR3 is TGTGCCAGCAGCTTAGCCTCAATGACAGGAAATAATGAAAAACTGTTTTTT.

This clone has just a few counts. This chain connects TRBV2 to TRBJ2-2; TRBD1 matches at 7 bases. V trimming: 4 bases; J trimming: 4 bases; junction bases outside the gene matches: 6. In germline, CDR1 is SNHLY, CDR2 FYNNEI. The CDR3 spans 15 residues. This chain's CDR3 is CASSGQGEGTGELFF. In DNA form, the CDR3 reads TGTGCCAGCAGTGGACAGGGCGAGGGCACCGGGGAGCTGTTTTTT.

The sample holds a few counts of this clone. V gene TRBV6-4 combines with J gene TRBJ2-1, with D perhaps matching TRBD1 (6 bases). The CDR3 length is 13 residues. V lost 6 bases to trimming and J lost 7 bases, with 13 bases between them. Germline V CDR1 and CDR2: MRHNA, SNTAGT. The CDR3 DNA is TGTGCCAGCAGCTCTTGGGGGCGGAATGAGCAGTTCTTC. Translating it yields CASSSWGRNEQFF.

The rearrangement joins TRBV27 to TRBJ1-6; the D gene is possibly TRBD1 (5 bases). Between the trimmed V and J ends, which lost 1 base and 3 bases, there was a span of 19 bases. Germline-derived CDR1 and CDR2 are MNHEY and SMNVEV (reference sequence). This CDR3 is 19 amino acids long. CDR3 sequence (DNA): TGTGCCAGCAGTTTATTTCAGGGTCGGTCGTCAGACTATAATTCACCCCTCCACTTT. Translating it yields CASSLFQGRSSDYNSPLHF.

The genes are TRBV6-5 and TRBJ1-5; TRBD1 aligns across 10 bases. The length of the CDR3 is 15 residues. Germline V gene sequence: CDR1 MNHEY, CDR2 SVGAGI. J gave up 7 bases and V 6 bases, and 9 bases lay outside the gene matches. CDR3 in amino acids: CASRATGGVGQPQHF. The CDR3 region has the DNA TGTGCCAGCAGGGCGACAGGGGGCGTAGGGCAGCCCCAGCATTTT.

The rearrangement links TRBV7-2 to TRBJ2-5, with D perhaps TRBD2 (6 bases). V was clipped by 4 bases and J by 0 bases, with 12 bases between them. CDR1 is SGHTA, CDR2 FQGNSA, per germline. CDR3 size: 15 residues. The CDR3 bases are TGTGCCAGCAGCTACACCGGGAGTTACCAAGAGACCCAGTACTTC. This sequence encodes CASSYTGSYQETQYF.

The chain carries TRBV19 and TRBJ1-1; D is perhaps TRBD1 (5 bases). The CDR3 has 14 amino acids. V lost 1 base and J lost 1, with 7 bases in between. Germline CDR1 is LNHDA and CDR2 is SQIVND (reference sequence). CDR3 sequence: CASSIAGRNTEAFF. The CDR3 DNA follows: TGTGCCAGTAGTATAGCAGGGCGGAACACTGAAGCTTTCTTT.

This chain uses TRBV6-2 or TRBV6-3 with TRBJ1-1; TRBD1 might be the D (5 bases). The CDR3 contains 15 residues. V lost 4 bases and J lost 1, with 13 bases in between. In germline, CDR1 is MNHEY, CDR2 SVGEGT. The CDR3 spells CASSLDKPTNTEAFF. The CDR3 region has the DNA TGTGCCAGCAGTTTGGACAAGCCTACGAACACTGAAGCTTTCTTT.

The J gene is TRBJ1-1, the V gene TRBV19; 7 nucleotides match TRBD1. Germline V gene lookup returns CDR1 LNHDA and CDR2 SQIVND (reference sequence). The ends lost 2 bases at V and 3 bases at J; junction bases unmatched: 6. CDR3 length equals 15 residues. The CDR3 reads CASSITTGADTEAFF. In DNA form, the CDR3 reads TGTGCCAGTAGTATAACAACAGGGGCAGACACTGAAGCTTTCTTT.

This sequence joins TRBV10-3 and TRBJ1-6; D uncertain. The CDR3 extends over 14 amino acids. The germline V and J ends were trimmed by 0 bases and 10 bases, with 10 bases remaining between them. The germline V gene has CDR1 ENHRY and CDR2 SYGVKD. The chain's CDR3 is CAISESITASPLHF. The CDR3 region has the DNA TGTGCCATCAGTGAGTCTATCACAGCCTCACCCCTCCACTTT.

This clone was seen repeatedly, ten times or more. The chain carries TRBV6-8 and TRBJ2-7; TRBD1 agrees at 9 bases. Germline V CDR1 and CDR2: MNHGY, SAAAGT. The CDR3 loop spans 12 amino acids. V was clipped by 6 bases and J by 3 bases; unmatched bases: 0. Written as DNA, the CDR3 is TGTGCCAGCAGGACAGGGGGCTACGAGCAGTACTTC. Residues: CASRTGGYEQYF.

V and J are TRBV19 and TRBJ2-1; a weak D match, TRBD2 (6 bases). Germline assignment: CDR1 LNHDA and CDR2 SQIVND (reference sequence). This CDR3 spans 14 amino acids. The V gene lost 5 bases and the J gene lost 5 bases, with 13 bases spanning the gap. In DNA form, the CDR3 reads TGTGCCAGTAGTTCCTACGGGGGAGACAATGAGCAGTTCTTC. It codes for CASSSYGGDNEQFF.

The rearrangement joins TRBV5-1 to TRBJ2-3; tentatively, D is TRBD2 (7 bases). V dropped 0 bases and J dropped 4 bases, with 12 bases sitting between them. Per germline, CDR1 SGHRS and CDR2 YFSETQ. This CDR3 spans 15 amino acids. The CDR3 DNA reads as TGCGCCAGCAGCTTGGCGGCGGGGGCCCCAGATACGCAGTATTTT. As protein: CASSLAAGAPDTQYF.

The chain couples TRBV5-1 to TRBJ1-4; 7 nucleotides line up with TRBD1. After removal of 3 bases from V and 8 bases from J, the junction contained 7 bases not matched to a gene. The CDR3 runs to 14 residues. CDR1 is SGHRS and CDR2 is YFSETQ in the germline V gene. The CDR3 coding sequence is TGCGCCAGCAGCTCGACAGGGTCGGGCGAAAAACTGTTTTTT. Amino acid sequence: CASSSTGSGEKLFF.

The chain recombines TRBV5-1 with TRBJ2-2; 7 positions agree with TRBD1. The J segment lost 2 bases and the V segment lost 0 bases, leaving 4 bases of the junction unmatched. The CDR3 has 16 residues. The germline V gene has CDR1 SGHRS and CDR2 YFSETQ. The CDR3 loop reads CASSLAGTVNTGELFF. The CDR3 DNA follows: TGCGCCAGCAGCTTGGCCGGGACAGTAAACACCGGGGAGCTGTTTTTT.

V and J are TRBV2 and TRBJ2-2, with no clear D. The germline V gene encodes CDR1 SNHLY and CDR2 FYNNEI. The CDR3 extends over 15 amino acids. Deletions cut 6 bases from V and 6 bases from J, with 17 bases between. The CDR3 is CASRATPATPGELFF. CDR3 sequence (DNA): TGTGCCAGCAGGGCCACGCCCGCAACACCCGGGGAGCTGTTTTTT. The full variable domain, its missing parts supplied by reference TRBV2 and TRBJ2-2, is EPEVTQTPSHQVTQMGQEVILRCVPISNHLYFYWYRQILGQKVEFLVSFYNNEISEKSEIFDDQFSVERPDGSNFTLKIRSTKLEDSAMYFCASRATPATPGELFFGEGSRLTVL.

The CDR3 spells CASSRGVGQPNTEAFF. In nucleotides, the CDR3 is TGCGCCAGCAGCCGTGGTGTCGGACAGCCGAACACTGAAGCTTTCTTT. The chain recombines TRBV5-1 with TRBJ1-1; the D gene is possibly TRBD1 (6 bases). The CDR3 spans 16 residues. Germline V gene lookup returns CDR1 SGHRS and CDR2 YFSETQ. V was cut by 4 bases and J by 1 base, with 17 bases left in between.

The chain recombines TRBV5-1 with TRBJ1-2; the D is unclear. V gave up 2 bases and J gave up 2 bases, with 10 bases separating them. This CDR3 has 14 residues. CDR1 is SGHRS, CDR2 YFSETQ, per germline. The CDR3 DNA sequence: TGCGCCAGCAGCTTAGAGACTATGAACTATGGCTACACCTTC. Encoded protein: CASSLETMNYGYTF.